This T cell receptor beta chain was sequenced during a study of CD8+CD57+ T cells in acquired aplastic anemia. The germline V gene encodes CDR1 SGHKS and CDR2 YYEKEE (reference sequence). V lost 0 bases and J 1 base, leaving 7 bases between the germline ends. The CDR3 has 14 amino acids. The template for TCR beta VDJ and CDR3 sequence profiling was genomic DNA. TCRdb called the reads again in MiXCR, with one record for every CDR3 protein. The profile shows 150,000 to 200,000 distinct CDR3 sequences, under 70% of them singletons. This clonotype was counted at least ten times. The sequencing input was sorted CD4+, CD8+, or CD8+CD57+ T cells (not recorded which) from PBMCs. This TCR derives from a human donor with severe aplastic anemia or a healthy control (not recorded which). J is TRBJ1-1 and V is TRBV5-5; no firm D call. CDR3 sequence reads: CASSLAGENTEAFF. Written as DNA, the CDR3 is TGTGCCAGCAGCTTGGCCGGGGAGAACACTGAAGCTTTCTTT.